The T cell receptor beta chain described here comes from a study of T-cell reconstitution after alpha-beta-depleted transplantation in children. This clonotype was seen at least ten times. Library preparation (for TCRbeta) was performed with unique molecular identifiers. TCRdb independently ran MiXCR on the PCR reads; one entry per CDR3 protein. The sample lists 70,000 or so distinct CDR3 sequences; about a tenth were seen once. Trimming at V came to 4 bases and at J to 0 bases, leaving 7 bases not matched to a gene. Germline V gene sequence: CDR1 SGHAT, CDR2 FQDESV (reference sequence). The CDR3 extends over 18 amino acids.

The chain has TRBV11-1 and TRBJ2-6, with TRBD1 identical over 9 bases. The sample consisted of PBMCs, taken before TCRalphabeta/CD19-depleted stem cell transplant. The sequence came from a boy under 18 with acute myeloid leukemia, due to receive a stem cell transplant. The CDR3, as DNA: TGTGCCAGCAGCTCAACCCGGGACAGGGACTCTGGGGCCAACGTCCTGACTTTC. This gives the protein CASSSTRDRDSGANVLTF.